This T cell receptor beta chain was documented in a study of T cell responses to AZD1222 COVID-19 vaccine. As for the study in general: Second-dose recipients at about 4 or about 12 weeks were treated as one pooled group. Study results and limitations: With dominance at 160-218 and 743-854, vaccine-associated CD4 TCRs spanned spike.

On this clone: Its antigen is currently unknown.

Using immunoSEQ multiplex PCR, the repertoire was profiled, and TCRdb retains in-frame clones only, with some absent. This sample carries approximately 70,000 clones, roughly 91% of them seen once, and the ten largest clones take less than 25%. V dropped 1 base and J dropped 8 bases, with 9 bases sitting between them. The CDR3 runs to 12 residues. The germline V gene has CDR1 SGHRS and CDR2 YFSETQ. The origin of this receptor is an adult in good health. V is TRBV5-1 and J is TRBJ1-1; perhaps TRBD1 as D (5 bases). The material was peripheral blood, obtained on day 0 of AZD1222 vaccination. The CDR3 nucleotides are TGCGCCAGCAGCTTGATCGCAGGGGAAGCTTTCTTT. Its protein is CASSLIAGEAFF.